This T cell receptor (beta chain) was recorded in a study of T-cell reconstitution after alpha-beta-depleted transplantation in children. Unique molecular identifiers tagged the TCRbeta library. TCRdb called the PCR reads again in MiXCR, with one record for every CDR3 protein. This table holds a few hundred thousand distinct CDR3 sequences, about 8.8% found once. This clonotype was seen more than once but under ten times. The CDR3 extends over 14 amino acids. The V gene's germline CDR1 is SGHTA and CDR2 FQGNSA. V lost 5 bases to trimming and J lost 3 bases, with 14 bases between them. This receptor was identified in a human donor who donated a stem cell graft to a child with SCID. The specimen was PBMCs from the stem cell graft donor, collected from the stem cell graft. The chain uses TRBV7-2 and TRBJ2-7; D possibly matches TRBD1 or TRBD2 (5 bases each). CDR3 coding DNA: TGTGCCAGCAGCAAACCGGGACGGGGCTACGAGCAGTACTTC. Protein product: CASSKPGRGYEQYF.